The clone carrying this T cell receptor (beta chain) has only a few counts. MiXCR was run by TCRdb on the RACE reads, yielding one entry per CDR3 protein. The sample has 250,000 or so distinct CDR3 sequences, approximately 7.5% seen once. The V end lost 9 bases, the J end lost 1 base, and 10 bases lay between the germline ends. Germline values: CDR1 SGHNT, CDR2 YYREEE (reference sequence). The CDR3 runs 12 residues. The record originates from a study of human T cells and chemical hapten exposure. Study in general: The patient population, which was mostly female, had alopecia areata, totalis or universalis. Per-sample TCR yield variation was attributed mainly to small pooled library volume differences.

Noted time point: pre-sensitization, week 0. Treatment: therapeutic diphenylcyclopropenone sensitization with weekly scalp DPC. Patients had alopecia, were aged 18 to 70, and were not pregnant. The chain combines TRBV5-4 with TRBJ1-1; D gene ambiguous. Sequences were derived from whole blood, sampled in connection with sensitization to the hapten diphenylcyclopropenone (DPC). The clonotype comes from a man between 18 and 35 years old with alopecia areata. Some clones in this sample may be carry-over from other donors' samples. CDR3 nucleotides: TGTGCCACCCGGCGGGGGAACACTGAAGCTTTCTTT. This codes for CATRRGNTEAFF.